This T cell receptor (beta chain) is drawn from a study of Graves' ophthalmopathy and Graves' hyperthyroidism. The authors amplified TCR beta CDR3 regions, and they did so from RNA transcripts for repertoire sequencing. First-round RT-PCR used HTBI primers; second-round multiplex PCR followed. TCRdb fed the multiplex PCR reads into MiXCR, producing one record per CDR3 protein. The data contain under 250,000 distinct CDR3 sequences, about 32% of them singletons. The table lists this clonotype with many counts. Its specificity is unknown. Study results and limitations: With around 88% sensitivity and less than 83% specificity, a 13-signature model separated ophthalmopathy from stable hyperthyroidism.

Each donor who had ophthalmopathy showed moderate-to-severe activity, a CAS of ≥3, a NOSPECS of ≥4, and a duration under 3 months. Certain patients, namely those with other autoimmune diseases, uncontrolled infections, pregnancy or lactation, were excluded. Reliance was placed on clinical symptoms, serum thyroxine, TRAb, thyroid ultrasound and orbital computed tomography for diagnosis. V was trimmed by 5 bases and J by 6 bases, leaving 8 bases between them. The CDR3 consists of 11 residues. The sequencing input was peripheral blood. This sequence originates from a man in his forties or fifties with Graves' ophthalmopathy. This sequence joins TRBV12-3 or TRBV12-4 and TRBJ2-7, with D unresolved. The DNA of the CDR3 is TGTGCCAGCAGTGCCGACGGCGAGCAGTACTTC. It encodes CASSADGEQYF.